A selection of T cell receptor beta chains follows, all from one sample in a study of T cell clones after liver transplantation. The assay was immunoSEQ multiplex PCR, and TCRdb's table has in-frame clones only and misses some. The sample lists 55,000 to 75,000 clones; 90% to 95% were seen once. The sample here was CD4+ T cells from blood, taken less than 27 months after liver transplant. These receptors originate from a human patient who received a liver transplant. Part of the T cells may come from the graft donor. CDR3s include the opening cysteine and the closing phenylalanine or tryptophan. The D gene is left open where the match is weak. The size entry is marked missing in some rows and otherwise reads once, few, many or a size class.

abundance: many; d_gene: TRBD2; j_gene: TRBJ2-1; v_gene: TRBV7-3; CDR3nt: TGTGCCAGCAGCTTGGGACTAGCGGGAGGTTATGAGCAGTTCTTC; CDR3aa: CASSLGLAGGYEQFF
abundance: .; d_gene: .; j_gene: TRBJ2-3; v_gene: TRBV10-2; CDR3nt: TGCGCCAGCAGAGGGACAGATACGCAGTATTTT; CDR3aa: CASRGTDTQYF
abundance: .; d_gene: .; j_gene: TRBJ1-4; v_gene: TRBV5-1; CDR3nt: TGCGCCAGCAGCCGCGGGGGAGGAGAAAAACTGTTTTTT; CDR3aa: CASSRGGGEKLFF
abundance: .; d_gene: TRBD2; j_gene: TRBJ2-1; v_gene: TRBV11-3; CDR3nt: TGTGCCAGCAGCCCCGGGGGGATGAGCTCCTACAATGAGCAGTTCTTC; CDR3aa: CASSPGGMSSYNEQFF
abundance: once; d_gene: .; j_gene: TRBJ2-7; v_gene: TRBV7-2; CDR3nt: TGTGCCAGCAGCCAAAGGCCCAGCTCCTACGAGCAGTACTTC; CDR3aa: CASSQRPSSYEQYF
abundance: .; d_gene: .; j_gene: TRBJ2-5; v_gene: TRBV7-9; CDR3nt: TGTGCCAGCACTCCGTTAGAGGAGACCCAGTACTTC; CDR3aa: CASTPLEETQYF
abundance: .; d_gene: TRBD1; j_gene: TRBJ1-2; v_gene: TRBV28; CDR3nt: TGTGCCAGCAGTCAATTACAGGGGAATGGCTACACCTTC; CDR3aa: CASSQLQGNGYTF
abundance: .; d_gene: TRBD1; j_gene: TRBJ2-1; v_gene: TRBV5-3; CDR3nt: TGTGCCAGAAGCTTCCCGGGACAGGGGGCGTCTGAGCAGTTCTTC; CDR3aa: CARSFPGQGASEQFF
abundance: .; d_gene: .; j_gene: TRBJ1-1; v_gene: TRBV5-1; CDR3nt: TGCGCCAGCAGCCTCGGGACGGAACAACCAGCTTTCTTT; CDR3aa: CASSLGTEQPAFF
abundance: .; d_gene: .; j_gene: TRBJ2-4; v_gene: TRBV5-1; CDR3nt: TGCGCCAGCAGCTTGGGACACGGGGACATTCAGTACTTC; CDR3aa: CASSLGHGDIQYF
abundance: .; d_gene: .; j_gene: TRBJ1-1; v_gene: TRBV6-5; CDR3nt: TGTGCCAGCAGCCCTCCACAGGGAGGAACTGAAGCTTTCTTT; CDR3aa: CASSPPQGGTEAFF
abundance: .; d_gene: .; j_gene: TRBJ2-3; v_gene: TRBV14; CDR3nt: TGTGCCAGCAGCCAAGTTCAGTCAGATACGCAGTATTTT; CDR3aa: CASSQVQSDTQYF
abundance: .; d_gene: .; j_gene: TRBJ1-2; v_gene: TRBV2; CDR3nt: TGTGCCAGCAGTGAAGCACCCCCCCGGGACCCCTATGGCTACACCTTC; CDR3aa: CASSEAPPRDPYGYTF
abundance: once; d_gene: .; j_gene: TRBJ2-7; v_gene: TRBV27; CDR3nt: TGTGCCAGCAGTCGCCAGGGTAGCACCTACGAGCAGTACTTC; CDR3aa: CASSRQGSTYEQYF
abundance: .; d_gene: TRBD1; j_gene: TRBJ1-2; v_gene: TRBV5-3; CDR3nt: TGTGCCAGAAGCAAGACAGGGGAAGGCTACACCTTC; CDR3aa: CARSKTGEGYTF